This T cell receptor (beta chain) was sequenced for a study of blood T cell repertoires in COVID-19. Study-wide context: Specimens from acute and convalescent COVID-19 originated in the United States, Italy and Spain. Nucleic acid was either cDNA or gDNA, and it came from T cells, B-cell-depleted T cells, or PBMCs.

The CDR3 is 15 amino acids. Per germline, CDR1 MNHEY and CDR2 SVGEGT. Trimming left V 2 bases short and J 0 bases short, with 8 bases between. In the authors' workflow: Nucleated cell counts were estimated from reference gene primer amplification. The method was immunoSEQ multiplex PCR; TCRdb's version includes in-frame clones alone and lacks a portion of them. V, J and clone size were drawn from that table, and D and trimming were deduced from the DNA. The top ten clones hold roughly 19% of a sample with over 150,000 clones, over 70% of them seen once. Input material: peripheral blood. The chain joins TRBV6-2 or TRBV6-3 to TRBJ2-1; no definite D call. This clonotype was sampled from a woman aged 70-85 years who had recovered from COVID-19. For the CDR3, the DNA is TGTGCCAGCAGTTACGGGCGCCACTCCTACAATGAGCAGTTCTTC. Its protein product is CASSYGRHSYNEQFF.